This is a list of T cell receptor beta chains from one sample in a study of T cells after posttransplantation cyclophosphamide. The table came from immunoSEQ multiplex PCR; TCRdb's copy has only in-frame clones and leaves some out. The sample shows about 1,600 clones, over 95% of them seen only once. What was sequenced was naive CD8+ T cells sorted from PBMCs. The receptor source for this set is an older woman in good health, CMV-negative, and a related stem cell transplant donor. The CDR3 runs from the conserved cysteine through the conserved F or W. Each record gives: V gene, J gene, CDR3 length, clone size, D gene, CDR3 protein, CDR3 DNA. The D gene is left open where the match is weak. Clone size is stated in some rows and not others, as once, few, many or a class when expanded.

TRBV11-2	TRBJ2-3	16	.	TRBD2	CASSPKASGSIDTQYF	TGTGCCAGCAGCCCCAAAGCTAGCGGGAGTATAGATACGCAGTATTTT
TRBV7-9	TRBJ2-1	14	.	.	CASSSPGLGNEQFF	TGTGCCAGCAGCTCTCCGGGACTCGGAAATGAGCAGTTCTTC
TRBV25-1	TRBJ2-3	15	.	.	CASSDDRSSTDTQYF	TGTGCCAGCAGTGACGACAGGTCCTCCACAGATACGCAGTATTTT
TRBV11-2	TRBJ2-5	14	.	.	CASSLTPVGETQYF	TGTGCCAGCAGCTTAACCCCGGTCGGGGAGACCCAGTACTTC
TRBV4-1	TRBJ2-7	15	.	TRBD2	CASSPRLAGGHEQYF	TGCGCCAGCAGCCCCCGACTAGCGGGAGGCCACGAGCAGTACTTC
TRBV6-6	TRBJ1-1	14	.	.	CASSYGGLNTEAFF	TGTGCCAGCAGTTACGGAGGCTTGAACACTGAAGCTTTCTTT
TRBV7-3	TRBJ2-1	16	once	.	CASSLTISSSYNEQFF	TGTGCCAGCAGCTTAACGATCTCGAGCTCCTACAATGAGCAGTTCTTC
TRBV7-8	TRBJ1-1	12	.	.	CASSHHFPEAFF	TGTGCCAGCAGCCACCACTTCCCTGAAGCTTTCTTT
TRBV18	TRBJ2-1	12	.	.	CASSPQYNEQFF	TGTGCCAGCTCACCTCAATACAATGAGCAGTTCTTC
TRBV27	TRBJ1-6	12	.	.	CASSVRGSPLHF	TGTGCCAGCAGTGTCAGGGGTTCACCCCTCCACTTT
TRBV27	TRBJ1-2	13	.	TRBD1	CASGQTTGNGYTF	TGTGCCAGCGGGCAAACGACAGGGAATGGCTACACCTTC
TRBV29-1	TRBJ1-3	13	once	.	CSVELLSGNTIYF	TGCAGCGTTGAATTACTCTCTGGAAACACCATATATTTT
TRBV19	TRBJ1-2	18	.	TRBD1	CASMGPGQGPLANYGYTF	TGTGCCAGTATGGGACCGGGACAGGGACCCCTAGCTAACTATGGCTACACCTTC
TRBV25-1	TRBJ1-1	15	.	.	CASSRRREMNTEAFF	TGTGCCAGCAGCAGACGACGGGAGATGAACACTGAAGCTTTCTTT
TRBV7-9	TRBJ2-1	15	.	TRBD2	CASSPASGRYNEQFF	TGTGCCAGCAGCCCTGCTAGCGGGAGGTACAATGAGCAGTTCTTC
TRBV27	TRBJ2-1	15	.	TRBD2	CASTPGGPSYNEQFF	TGTGCCAGCACCCCGGGAGGGCCCTCCTACAATGAGCAGTTCTTC
TRBV6-5	TRBJ2-5	14	.	.	CASSLGLPPRTQYF	TGTGCCAGCAGCCTGGGACTCCCTCCACGGACCCAGTACTTC
TRBV6-5	TRBJ1-1	13	.	.	CASMVMGAPEAFF	TGTGCCAGCATGGTAATGGGAGCTCCGGAAGCTTTCTTT
TRBV9	TRBJ1-1	14	.	.	CASSPEEGNTEAFF	TGTGCCAGCAGCCCAGAGGAAGGGAACACTGAAGCTTTCTTT
TRBV4-3	TRBJ2-2	18	.	TRBD1	CASSQWLAGTGGTGELFF	TGCGCCAGCAGCCAATGGCTAGCCGGGACAGGGGGCACCGGGGAGCTGTTTTTT
TRBV7-9	TRBJ1-1	10	.	.	CASSLVEAFF	TGTGCCAGCAGCTTAGTAGAAGCCTTCTTT
TRBV12-5	TRBJ2-7	12	.	.	CASGFDSYEQYF	TGTGCTAGTGGTTTCGACAGCTACGAGCAGTACTTC
TRBV19	TRBJ1-5	16	.	TRBD1	CASHPGTGNPNQPQHF	TGTGCCAGCCACCCTGGGACAGGTAACCCGAATCAGCCCCAGCATTTT
TRBV27	TRBJ2-7	15	.	.	CASSAGPSASYEQYF	TGTGCCAGCAGTGCAGGTCCTAGCGCCTCCTACGAGCAGTACTTC
TRBV4-3	TRBJ2-7	17	.	TRBD2	CASSQGELAESSYEQYF	TGCGCCAGCAGCCAAGGGGAACTAGCGGAAAGCTCCTACGAGCAGTACTTC
TRBV4-1	TRBJ2-1	14	.	.	CASSQVQLDNEQFF	TGCGCCAGCAGCCAAGTTCAGCTAGACAATGAGCAGTTCTTC